The T cell receptor (beta chain) under discussion was sequenced for a study of cytomegalovirus exposure and HLA in healthy donors (dated by TCRdb to 2016 to 2017). About the study as a whole: An earlier analysis of roughly 630 of the donors reported 250 to 350 Gb of sequence data and some 100 million unique TCR beta sequences from roughly 200 million T cells. Five DR-DQ haplotypes were handled as single units for association and clustering, since linkage in the cohort was strong. On average, around 200,000 unique TCR beta nucleotide sequences were sequenced per donor among a few hundred genotyped donors of the cohort, with roughly 18% of those sequences being non-productive. The aim of the study was to test whether cataloging public T cell receptors could identify signatures of past pathogen exposure. Along with the roughly 710-subject first cohort, a separate validation cohort of over a hundred different subjects was used. In an earlier analysis of around 540 of the donors, high-throughput TCR beta sequencing was used to judge whether each TCR beta V gene segment behaved as functional or pseudogenic. Donor age, sex, ethnicity and CMV serostatus were collected together with the repertoire data. Every discovery cohort repertoire had been produced on one sequencing platform. Rather than using new phenotypic data, the later analysis identified candidate immune exposures from TCR beta sequences and from how often those sequences occurred across donors. The number of donors typed differed by locus, with about 620-630 for A, B, C, DRB1 and DQB1, roughly 550 for DQA1, about 610 for DPA1, and over 400 for DPB1. Of the roughly 400 genotyped donors, 65% to 90% fell in the genetic ancestry cluster associated with self-reported Caucasian donors. HLA typing covered class I and class II loci at four-digit resolution. An early release that covered around 590 HLA-typed donors contained approximately 290 gigabases of sequencing data and 80 million or so unique TCR sequences. In a later analysis, previously published TCR beta repertoires from about 640 donors were re-analyzed and high-resolution HLA genotyping was added so that TCR occurrence patterns could be studied. Genome-wide SNP genotypes for about three fifths of the roughly 670 donors were used in a later genetic analysis, which treated that subset as a discovery cohort. The study combined high-throughput TCR immunosequencing, statistical association of individual TCRs with disease status, and machine learning to predict cytomegalovirus infection status. The study used immunosequencing to profile the T cell repertoires of 666 subjects and linked those repertoires to cytomegalovirus serostatus. Overall study outcomes, separate from this receptor: Specific HLA alleles were associated with 15,000 to 20,000 TCR beta sequences at a false discovery rate of 0.05 in a later analysis. In a later analysis, HLA-associated TCR beta chains were found to be more clonally expanded and to have lower generation probabilities than equally common non-associated chains. In a later analysis, several top co-occurrence clusters were reported to appear linked to parvovirus B19, influenza, CMV and Epstein-Barr virus. A later genetic analysis associated a missense DCLRE1C variant with V-gene and J-gene trimming of TCR beta chains, and an independent cohort replicated the association. A further reported finding was that TCR beta sequences accurately predicted the HLA-A and HLA-B alleles for most subjects in the first cohort. According to a later analysis, most CMV-associated TCR beta chains appeared to be HLA-restricted, and the HLA associations seemed to be driven largely by CMV exposure. A later genetic analysis reported fewer N-insertions in productive TCRs among donors in an Asian-associated ancestry cluster than the approximately 700-donor mean. In this cohort, only TCR beta chains were sequenced, and detectable features were limited by the absence of alpha or paired-chain data. Sequencing depth was assumed to be roughly uniform across donors in the presence/absence analyses, though that assumption may not hold. Linkage disequilibrium might explain the correlated functional status among segregating V segments, but an unknown experimental factor could not be ruled out. According to the authors, the approach could potentially be generalized to other disease states and immunological phenotypes. An earlier analysis of some 590 of the donors showed that most TCR beta V segments appeared in productive rearrangements either about 90% or about 30% of the time, which broadly matched IMGT annotations. Because HLA typing was unavailable for some donors at each locus, only the typed subset was used in association tests. Immune exposure information for the cohort was limited to CMV serostatus. A cluster of highly shared sequence variants was judged likely to represent a technical artifact of the sequencing pipeline. A total of 164 TCR beta chains were listed by the study as associated with cytomegalovirus. Approximately 16 rarely observed V segments, including chromosome 9 orphons, were excluded from the earlier analysis of almost 600 of the donors because counts were too low. Strong co-occurrence of HLA alleles, especially DR and DQ, made assigning TCR associations to individual alleles difficult. While some public TCRs were present in many individuals, most TCR sequences turned up only very rarely across donors. In vitro tests confirmed that a few of the cytomegalovirus-associated TCR beta chains recognize cytomegalovirus antigens. The classifier was reported to diagnose cytomegalovirus status with high specificity and sensitivity in both the original cohort and the validation cohort. In a later analysis, the rate of TCR association differed among HLA loci, with DRB1 alleles having the most associated TCRs and HLA-C alleles having the fewest.

Notes on this clone: What antigen it recognizes has not been identified. No much larger clonotype is one base removed from it; base qualities were not supplied.

In total, fewer than 750 healthy bone marrow donors made up the cohort. All cohort members were sampled while nominally healthy, although unrecorded immune exposures were likely present. The donor was CMV seronegative and belonged to the group of around 400 seronegative cohort members. Each donor provided a peripheral blood sample, and peripheral blood mononuclear cells were used for TCR beta sequencing. Genomic DNA was extracted from the blood cell samples with the Qiagen DNeasy Blood Extraction Kit. The library relied on the immunoSEQ multiplex PCR assay. The multiplex PCR relied on a mix of 60 forward primers for TCR Vbeta segments and 13 reverse primers for TCR Jbeta segments. The CDR3 region of rearranged TCR beta genes was amplified from genomic DNA with a multiplex PCR assay. The amplified TCR beta libraries were sequenced on the Illumina HiSeq System as 87-base-pair reads. Per the authors' processing: In a later analysis, tens of millions of unique TCR beta chains were counted across the approximately 640 repertoires, and approximately 11 million of these chains were shared by at least two donors. A nearest-neighbor algorithm error-corrected the raw reads and collapsed the reads into unique sequences, merging closely related sequences to remove PCR and sequencing errors. CDR3 sequences were aligned to IMGT reference sequences to assign V, D and J gene segments. For a sequence to be retained, a match of at least six nucleotides to both a V gene segment and a J gene segment was required. A rearrangement counted as productive if the CDR3 had no stop codons and remained in frame with V and J, and every other rearrangement counted as non-productive. Following IMGT convention, CDR3 was defined as the stretch from the second conserved V-encoded cysteine up to the conserved J-encoded phenylalanine. The earlier analysis of about 610 of the donors excluded any sequence lacking an unambiguous match to a single V gene segment. An earlier analysis of under 750 of the donors called V segments functional above 56.7% productive rearrangements and segregating when the between-donor standard deviation exceeded 5%. A statistical classification framework was built for diagnosing cytomegalovirus status from the catalog of TCR beta chain sequences. V and J gene assignment, in a later analysis, came from comparing TCR nucleotide sequences with IMGT/GENE-DB human TR gene sequences. The TCRdist pipeline was used in a later analysis to assign CDR3 sequences and most-parsimonious VDJ recombination scenarios. In a later analysis, every TCR beta chain was defined by the combination of its CDR3 amino acid sequence and its V-gene family, and reads without a unique V-gene family were dropped. To address suspected cross-contamination and a sequencing artifact, a later analysis removed a few hundred highly shared, low-generation-probability nucleotide sequences. A later analysis calculated a clonal expansion index for each public chain from normalized within-repertoire ranks of inferred template counts. A later analysis computed generation probabilities with a VDJ recombination model fitted to out-of-frame rearrangements, and checked the results against IGoR. A later analysis scored TCR-TCR, TCR-HLA and TCR-CMV co-occurrence with hypergeometric tests, applying a repertoire-size bias correction to TCR pairs. False discovery rates were estimated in a later analysis by permuting HLA or CMV assignments 20 times. In a later analysis, co-occurring TCRs were grouped using DBSCAN, with TCRdist sequence similarity added in when clustering inside HLA-allele-positive subsets. Repertoires with fewer than 30,000 or more than 120,000 public chains were left out of co-occurrence clustering, as were about 5 repertoires with anomalous nucleotide sharing. Not all clones reach the TCRdb copy of this immuneACCESS table, which keeps in-frame sequences only. Checked studies attribute under half of the gap to unresolved V genes and leave the rest unexplained. D and trimming come from the DNA, and the V and J calls and clone size come from that table. Within this sample are over 130,000 clones, with around 81% of them counted one time only. 2% to 2.5% of the sample belongs to the ten largest clones.

Sequenced sample: PBMCs. The TCR sequence derives from a man aged 45-60 years in good health and CMV-seronegative.

CDR3 sequence: CASSFISGGTSDTQYF. The nucleotides are TGTGCCAGCAGCTTCATTAGCGGGGGGACATCAGATACGCAGTATTTT. The chain employs TRBV13 and TRBJ2-3; TRBD2 matches 10 bases in the middle. The CDR3, cysteine through phenylalanine, is 16 amino acids long. CDR3 DNA only is kept here, 48 bases in frame from base 1. According to the germline V gene (reference sequence), CDR1 reads PRHDT and CDR2 reads FYEKMQ. Ends trimmed: V by 3 bases, J by 4 bases; bases unmatched to a gene: 7.